The T cell receptor beta chain described here comes from a study of cytomegalovirus exposure and HLA in healthy donors. Worth noting for this clone: Its antigen is as yet unknown.

Germline V CDR1 and CDR2: LNHNV, YYDKDF (reference sequence). This CDR3 comprises 15 residues. The V end was cut by 1 base, the J end by 7 bases, with 14 bases between. Amplification used 60 Vbeta primers and 13 Jbeta primers. Only in-frame clones appear in the TCRdb table, and some are missing; sequencing was by immunoSEQ multiplex PCR. This sample yields roughly 260,000 clones, of which 80% to 90% are seen a single time; 1.5% to 2.5% belongs to the top ten. Findings of the study overall: With later analysis, a missense DCLRE1C variant became linked to TCR beta V- and J-gene trimming. TCR association rates varied by HLA locus in a later analysis, with DRB1 highest and HLA-C lowest.

V usage is TRBV15 and J usage is TRBJ2-1; weak D call: TRBD2 (5 bases). Sequenced material: PBMCs. This receptor was identified in a middle-aged woman in good health and CMV-seropositive. The CDR3 nucleotides read TGTGCCACCAGCAGAGGGACTGCCCTGTTGAATGAGCAGTTCTTC. Its protein is CATSRGTALLNEQFF.